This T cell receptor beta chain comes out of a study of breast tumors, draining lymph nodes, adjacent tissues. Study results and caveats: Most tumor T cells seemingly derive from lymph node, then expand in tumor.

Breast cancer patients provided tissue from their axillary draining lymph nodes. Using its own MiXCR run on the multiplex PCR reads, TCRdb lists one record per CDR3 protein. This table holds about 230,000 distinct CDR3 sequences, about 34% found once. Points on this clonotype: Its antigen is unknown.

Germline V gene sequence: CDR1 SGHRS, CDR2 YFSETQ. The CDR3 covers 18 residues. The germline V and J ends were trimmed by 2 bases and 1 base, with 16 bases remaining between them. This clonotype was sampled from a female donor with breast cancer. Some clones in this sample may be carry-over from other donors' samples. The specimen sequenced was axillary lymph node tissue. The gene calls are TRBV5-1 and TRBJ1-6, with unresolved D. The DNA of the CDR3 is TGCGCCAGCAGCTTAGCGGGGATAGCTCGGTCCTATAATTCACCCCTCCACTTT. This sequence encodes CASSLAGIARSYNSPLHF.